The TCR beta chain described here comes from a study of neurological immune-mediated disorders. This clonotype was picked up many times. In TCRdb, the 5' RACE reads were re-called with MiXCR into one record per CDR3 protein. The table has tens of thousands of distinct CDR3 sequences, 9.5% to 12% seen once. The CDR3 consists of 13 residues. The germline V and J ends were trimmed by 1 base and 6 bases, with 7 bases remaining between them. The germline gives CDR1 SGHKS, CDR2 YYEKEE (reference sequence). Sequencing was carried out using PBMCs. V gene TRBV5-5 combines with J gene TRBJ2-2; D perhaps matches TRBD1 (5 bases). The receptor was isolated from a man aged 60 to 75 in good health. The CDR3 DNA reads TGTGCCAGCAGCTTGCAGGGTTCCGGGGAGCTGTTTTTT. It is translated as CASSLQGSGELFF.